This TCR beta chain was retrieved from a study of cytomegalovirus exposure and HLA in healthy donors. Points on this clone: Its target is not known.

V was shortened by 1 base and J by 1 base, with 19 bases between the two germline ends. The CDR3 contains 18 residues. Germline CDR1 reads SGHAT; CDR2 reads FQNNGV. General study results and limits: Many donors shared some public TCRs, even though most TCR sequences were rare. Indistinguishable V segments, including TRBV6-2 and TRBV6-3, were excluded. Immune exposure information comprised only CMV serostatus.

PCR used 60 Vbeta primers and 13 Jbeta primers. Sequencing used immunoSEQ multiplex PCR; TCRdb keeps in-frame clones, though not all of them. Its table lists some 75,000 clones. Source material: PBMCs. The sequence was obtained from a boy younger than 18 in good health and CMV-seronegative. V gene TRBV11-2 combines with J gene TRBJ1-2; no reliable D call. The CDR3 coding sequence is TGTGCCAGCAGCTTAGTTCTGGTCAGGTCCGACATTAACTATGGCTACACCTTC. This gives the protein CASSLVLVRSDINYGYTF.